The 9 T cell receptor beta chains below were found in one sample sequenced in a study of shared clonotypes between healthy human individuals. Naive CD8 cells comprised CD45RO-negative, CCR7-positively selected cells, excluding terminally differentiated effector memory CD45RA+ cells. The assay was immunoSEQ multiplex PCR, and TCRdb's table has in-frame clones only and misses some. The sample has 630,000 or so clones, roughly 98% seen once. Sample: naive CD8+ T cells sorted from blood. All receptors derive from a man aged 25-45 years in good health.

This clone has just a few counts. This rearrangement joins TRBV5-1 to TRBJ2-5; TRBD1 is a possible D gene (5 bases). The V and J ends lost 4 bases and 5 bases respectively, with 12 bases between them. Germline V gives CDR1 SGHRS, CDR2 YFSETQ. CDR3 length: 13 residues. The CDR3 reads CASSVQGGETQYF. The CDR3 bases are TGCGCCAGCAGCGTCCAGGGTGGGGAGACCCAGTACTTC.

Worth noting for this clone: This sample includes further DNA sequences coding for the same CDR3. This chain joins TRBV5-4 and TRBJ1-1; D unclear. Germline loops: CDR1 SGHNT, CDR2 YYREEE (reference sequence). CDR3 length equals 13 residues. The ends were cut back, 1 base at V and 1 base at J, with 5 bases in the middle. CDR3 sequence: CASSLRPNTEAFF. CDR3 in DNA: TGTGCCAGCAGCTTGAGGCCGAACACTGAAGCTTTCTTT.

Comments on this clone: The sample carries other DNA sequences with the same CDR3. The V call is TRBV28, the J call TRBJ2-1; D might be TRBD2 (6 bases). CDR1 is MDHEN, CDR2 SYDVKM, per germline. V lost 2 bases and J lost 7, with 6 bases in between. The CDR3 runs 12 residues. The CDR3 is CASSLGGNEQFF. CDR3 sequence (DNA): TGTGCCAGCAGTTTAGGGGGGAATGAGCAGTTCTTC.

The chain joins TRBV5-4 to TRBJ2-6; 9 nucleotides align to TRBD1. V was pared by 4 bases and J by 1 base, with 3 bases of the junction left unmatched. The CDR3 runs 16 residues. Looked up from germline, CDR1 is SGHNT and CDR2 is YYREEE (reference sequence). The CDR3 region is CASSPGTGSGANVLTF. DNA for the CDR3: TGTGCCAGCAGCCCCGGGACAGGGTCTGGGGCCAACGTCCTGACTTTC.

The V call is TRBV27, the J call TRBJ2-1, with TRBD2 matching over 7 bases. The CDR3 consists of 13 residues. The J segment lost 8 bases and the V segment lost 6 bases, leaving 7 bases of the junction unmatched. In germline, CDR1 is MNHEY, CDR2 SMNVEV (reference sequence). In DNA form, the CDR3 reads TGTGCCAGCAGCCCCATAGCGGGCTATGAGCAGTTCTTC. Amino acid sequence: CASSPIAGYEQFF.

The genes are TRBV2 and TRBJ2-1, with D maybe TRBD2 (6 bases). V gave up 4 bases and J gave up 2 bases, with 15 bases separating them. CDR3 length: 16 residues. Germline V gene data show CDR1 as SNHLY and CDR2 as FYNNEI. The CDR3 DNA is TGTGCCAGCAGTGCGGACCGACTAGAGGCCTACAATGAGCAGTTCTTC. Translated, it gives CASSADRLEAYNEQFF.

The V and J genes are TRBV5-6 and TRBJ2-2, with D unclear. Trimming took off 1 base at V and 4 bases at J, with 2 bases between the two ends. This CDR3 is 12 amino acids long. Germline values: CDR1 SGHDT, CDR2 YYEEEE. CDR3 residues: CASSLSTGELFF. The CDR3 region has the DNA TGTGCCAGCAGCTTGTCCACCGGGGAGCTGTTTTTT.

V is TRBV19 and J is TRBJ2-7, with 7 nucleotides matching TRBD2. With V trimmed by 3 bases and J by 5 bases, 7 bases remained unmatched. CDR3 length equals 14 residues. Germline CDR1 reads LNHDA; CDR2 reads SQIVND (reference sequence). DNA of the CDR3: TGTGCCAGTAGTATTCGGACTAGGAGCCACGAGCAGTACTTC. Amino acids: CASSIRTRSHEQYF.

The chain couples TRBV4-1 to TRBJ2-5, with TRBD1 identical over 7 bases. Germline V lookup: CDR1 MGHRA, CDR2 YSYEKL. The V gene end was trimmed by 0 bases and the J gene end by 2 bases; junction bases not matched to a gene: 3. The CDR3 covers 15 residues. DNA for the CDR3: TGCGCCAGCAGCCAAGAACGACAGGGACAAGAGACCCAGTACTTC. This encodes CASSQERQGQETQYF.